What follows are 21 T cell receptor beta chains derived from one specimen sequenced in a study of cytomegalovirus exposure and HLA in healthy donors. Data came from immunoSEQ multiplex PCR; TCRdb stores just in-frame clones and leaves some out. There are about 56,000 clones in the sample; approximately 92% occur only once, and over 12% lies in the top ten. Sequencing was done on a sample of PBMCs. The receptor source for this set is a woman under 30 in good health and CMV-seronegative.

This rearrangement joins TRBV5-1 to TRBJ2-2, with unresolved D. Trimming stripped 5 bases from V and 1 base from J, with 9 bases between. Germline V lookup: CDR1 SGHRS, CDR2 YFSETQ. This CDR3 has 14 residues. The CDR3 DNA follows: TGCGCCAGCAGGCAGCAGGTGAACACCGGGGAGCTGTTTTTT. Its protein is CASRQQVNTGELFF.

The gene calls are TRBV11-2 and TRBJ1-6; D might be TRBD1 (6 bases). The V end was cut by 5 bases, the J end by 9 bases, with 17 bases between. CDR1 is SGHAT, CDR2 FQNNGV, per germline. There are 15 residues in the CDR3. This CDR3 is CASSPPGRGGSPLHF. In nucleotides, the CDR3 is TGTGCCAGCAGCCCCCCCGGCAGGGGCGGTTCACCCCTCCACTTT.

This CDR3 reads CASGDRVLNEKLFF. In DNA form, the CDR3 reads TGTGCCAGCGGGGACAGAGTACTTAATGAAAAACTGTTTTTT. V is TRBV6-5 and J is TRBJ1-4; 7 positions agree with TRBD1. V lost 8 bases, J lost 4 bases, and 7 bases stayed unmatched. CDR3 length: 14 residues. Per germline, CDR1 MNHEY and CDR2 SVGAGI.

The chain uses TRBV2 and TRBJ1-1, with 10 bases that match TRBD1. J lost 5 bases, V lost 8 bases, and 5 bases had no gene match. This CDR3 has 13 amino acids. CDR1 and CDR2 (germline): SNHLY, FYNNEI. The CDR3 protein is CASRGQGTTEAFF. CDR3 sequence (DNA): TGTGCCAGCCGGGGACAGGGGACAACTGAAGCTTTCTTT.

The chain employs TRBV7-8 and TRBJ2-5; 8 nucleotides match TRBD2. The germline V gene has CDR1 SGHVS and CDR2 FQNEAQ. V dropped 1 base and J dropped 2; count of bases not matched to a gene: 3. The CDR3 totals 15 residues. The DNA for the CDR3 is TGTGCCAGCAGCTTAGGGGGACTAGGGCAAGAGACCCAGTACTTC. It codes for CASSLGGLGQETQYF.

The V and J genes are TRBV19 and TRBJ2-7, with D tentatively TRBD1 (7 bases). Germline CDR1 reads LNHDA; CDR2 reads SQIVND (reference sequence). Trimming removed 6 bases at V and 0 bases at J, with 12 bases between. The CDR3 runs 14 residues. In DNA, the CDR3 is TGTGCCAGTAGGTGGCGGGACAGCTCCTACGAGCAGTACTTC. It specifies CASRWRDSSYEQYF.

V gene TRBV2 combines with J gene TRBJ1-5, with TRBD1 identical over 7 bases. J gave up 7 bases and V 4 bases, and 4 bases lay outside the gene matches. Looked up from germline, CDR1 is SNHLY and CDR2 is FYNNEI. The CDR3 has 13 amino acids. The CDR3 here is CASSATGSQPQHF. In DNA form, the CDR3 reads TGTGCCAGCAGTGCGACAGGGAGCCAGCCCCAGCATTTT.

This clone was picked up a small number of times. The J gene is TRBJ2-2, the V gene TRBV10-3; TRBD2 is a possible D gene (6 bases). The CDR3 is 16 residues long. Germline V gives CDR1 ENHRY, CDR2 SYGVKD. V gave up 0 bases and J gave up 4 bases, with 12 bases separating them. In nucleotides, the CDR3 is TGTGCCATCAGTGAGTCAAGGGGAGGTGGCACCGGGGAGCTGTTTTTT. The encoded protein is CAISESRGGGTGELFF.

The V gene is TRBV7-3, the J gene TRBJ2-1, with 11 bases lining up with TRBD2. Germline V lookup: CDR1 SGHTA, CDR2 FQGTGA. V shed 5 bases, J shed 7 bases, and the junction held 7 bases outside the gene matches. There are 15 residues in the CDR3. The CDR3 coding sequence is TGTGCCAGCAGCCTTCTAGCGGGGGGCTGGAATGAGCAGTTCTTC. Protein product: CASSLLAGGWNEQFF.

The chain couples TRBV4-1 to TRBJ1-6, with no clear D. V was pared by 6 bases and J by 13 bases, with 13 bases between. The CDR3 is 12 amino acids. Germline V gene lookup returns CDR1 MGHRA and CDR2 YSYEKL. CDR3 protein: CASSPFGLPLHF. CDR3 coding DNA: TGCGCCAGCAGTCCTTTCGGTTTGCCCCTCCACTTT.

The gene calls are TRBV4-1 and TRBJ1-1, with 8 bases lining up with TRBD1. Per the germline V gene, CDR1 is MGHRA and CDR2 is YSYEKL. V shed 2 bases and J 6 bases; nucleotides not matched to a gene: 8. The CDR3 totals 15 residues. CDR3 sequence reads: CASSQIYRGTPEAFF. DNA for the CDR3: TGCGCCAGCAGCCAAATCTACAGGGGGACCCCTGAAGCTTTCTTT.

The chain has TRBV4-1 and TRBJ1-2, with TRBD1 identical over 11 bases. Trimming cost V 0 bases and J 4 bases; bases outside gene matches: 1. Germline V gene sequence: CDR1 MGHRA, CDR2 YSYEKL. CDR3 length: 15 residues. The CDR3 nucleotides read TGCGCCAGCAGCCAAGAGGGACAGGGGGTCTATGGCTACACCTTC. This sequence encodes CASSQEGQGVYGYTF.

V usage is TRBV6-5 and J usage is TRBJ2-3; D remains unclear. Trimming took off 0 bases at V and 0 bases at J, with 10 bases between the two ends. Germline V gene sequence: CDR1 MNHEY, CDR2 SVGAGI. The CDR3 has 16 residues. The CDR3 DNA sequence: TGTGCCAGCAGTTACTCCTACGGTACTAGCACAGATACGCAGTATTTT. Amino acid sequence: CASSYSYGTSTDTQYF.

The rearrangement links TRBV7-9 to TRBJ1-5; 7 bases are a match to TRBD1. From germline, CDR1 is SEHNR and CDR2 FQNEAQ (reference sequence). The CDR3 spans 16 residues. V gave up 5 bases and J gave up 4 bases; unmatched junction bases: 11. CDR3 in amino acids: CASSPNTGTANQPQHF. The CDR3 nucleotides read TGTGCCAGCAGCCCAAATACCGGGACAGCAAATCAGCCCCAGCATTTT.

This rearrangement joins TRBV5-1 to TRBJ2-3, with 7 positions matching TRBD2. J was trimmed by 3 bases and V by 5 bases; bases with no gene match: 9. This CDR3 is built from 15 residues. Germline lookup yields CDR1 SGHRS and CDR2 YFSETQ. CDR3 sequence reads: CASRDRSGETDTQYF. The CDR3 nucleotides read TGCGCCAGCAGGGATCGAAGCGGGGAAACAGATACGCAGTATTTT.

The rearrangement uses TRBV7-2 and TRBJ1-2, with TRBD1 identical over 8 bases. The CDR3 spans 14 residues. Unmatched junction bases numbered 7, after V lost 2 bases and J lost 8 bases. CDR1 and CDR2 from the germline V gene are SGHTA and FQGNSA. The CDR3 nucleotides are TGTGCCAGCAGCTTATCTCAGGGGGCGGGAGGCTACACCTTC. Translated: CASSLSQGAGGYTF. The full variable domain, its missing parts supplied by reference TRBV7-2 and TRBJ1-2, is GAGVSQSPSNKVTEKGKDVELRCDPISGHTALYWYRQSLGQGLEFLIYFQGNSAPDKSGLPSDRFSAERTGGSVSTLTIQRTQQEDSAVYLCASSLSQGAGGYTFGSGTRLTVV.

The genes are TRBV18 and TRBJ1-5; a weak D match, TRBD1 (5 bases). V lost 2 bases to trimming and J lost 7 bases, with 12 bases between them. The length of the CDR3 is 14 residues. Germline lookup yields CDR1 KGHSH and CDR2 LQKENI. The CDR3 nucleotides are TGTGCCAGCTCACCAGAACAGGAGGGACAGCCCCAGCATTTT. Translated, it gives CASSPEQEGQPQHF.

The rearrangement joins TRBV19 to TRBJ2-1; 8 nucleotides line up with TRBD2. Germline V lookup: CDR1 LNHDA, CDR2 SQIVND (reference sequence). The ends lost 7 bases at V and 0 bases at J; junction bases unmatched: 5. This CDR3 has 15 amino acids. This CDR3 is CASTLAGSSYNEQFF. The CDR3 DNA follows: TGTGCCAGTACTCTAGCGGGTAGCTCCTACAATGAGCAGTTCTTC.

The gene calls are TRBV13 and TRBJ2-5, with D unclear. The CDR3 spans 11 residues. The V gene lost 3 bases and the J gene lost 4 bases, with 3 bases spanning the gap. Germline lookup yields CDR1 PRHDT and CDR2 FYEKMQ (reference sequence). This chain's CDR3 is CASSFRETQYF. CDR3 bases: TGTGCCAGCAGCTTCAGAGAGACCCAGTACTTC.

This chain uses TRBV19 with TRBJ1-6, with 7 bases that match TRBD1. J gave up 7 bases and V 4 bases, and 10 bases lay outside the gene matches. Germline V lookup: CDR1 LNHDA, CDR2 SQIVND (reference sequence). The CDR3 has 16 residues. The DNA of the CDR3 is TGTGCCAGTAGTAGCCCTCCGGGACAGCGAAATTCACCCCTCCACTTT. Residues: CASSSPPGQRNSPLHF.

The table lists this clone with a count of one. The chain carries TRBV9 and TRBJ1-2; D is perhaps TRBD1 (6 bases). Germline lookup yields CDR1 SGDLS and CDR2 YYNGEE. V was clipped by 0 bases and J by 4 bases, with 16 bases between them. CDR3 length equals 16 residues. The CDR3 nucleotides read TGTGCCAGCAGCGTAGACGTATTGGGGGGGCCCTATGGCTACACCTTC. It specifies CASSVDVLGGPYGYTF.